Listed below are T cell receptor beta chains from one sample, sequenced in a study of blood T cell repertoires in COVID-19. Some clones are missing from TCRdb's copy, which holds only in-frame ones; the method was immunoSEQ multiplex PCR. The table includes around 270,000 clones, around nine tenths detected once. Sequencing input: peripheral blood. The receptor set was obtained from a man aged 35-49 years who had recovered from COVID-19. Each CDR3 is given with its conserved first and last residue. D genes are given only for firm matches. For some rows the clone size is stated as once, few or many, or as a class when expanded; others skip it.

size: few; J: TRBJ1-2; D: .; V: TRBV27; DNA: TGTGCCAGCAGTTTTGGGGCGGGGACCGGCGGCTACACCTTC; CDR3: CASSFGAGTGGYTF
size: few; J: TRBJ2-1; D: TRBD1; V: TRBV7-9; DNA: TGTGCCACTCAAGACCCCGGGACAGGGGTCTACAATGAGCAGTTCTTC; CDR3: CATQDPGTGVYNEQFF
size: .; J: TRBJ1-1; D: TRBD1; V: TRBV2; DNA: TGTGCCAGCAGGGAAAGGGGGCCGGGGATTCGAACTGAAGCTTTCTTT; CDR3: CASRERGPGIRTEAFF
size: .; J: TRBJ1-1; D: TRBD1; V: TRBV6-5; DNA: TGTGCCAGCAGTTACACGGGACAGGGGAACACTGAAGCTTTCTTT; CDR3: CASSYTGQGNTEAFF
size: .; J: TRBJ2-3; D: .; V: TRBV6-6; DNA: TGTGCCAGCAGTTACGGACGGGGGGCGTCAGATACGCAGTATTTT; CDR3: CASSYGRGASDTQYF
size: .; J: TRBJ2-7; D: .; V: TRBV6-6; DNA: TGTGCCAGCAGCATGGACAGAACCTACGAGCAGTACTTC; CDR3: CASSMDRTYEQYF
size: .; J: TRBJ2-3; D: .; V: TRBV5-1; DNA: TGCGCCAGCAGCTTAACCACAGGGGCGGGAACAGATACGCAGTATTTT; CDR3: CASSLTTGAGTDTQYF
size: .; J: TRBJ2-7; D: TRBD2; V: TRBV27; DNA: TGTGCCAGCAGTTTAAGGGGACTAGCGGATTACGAGCAGTACTTC; CDR3: CASSLRGLADYEQYF
size: .; J: TRBJ1-2; D: TRBD1; V: TRBV5-6; DNA: TGTGCCAGCAGCTTGGTGCCAGGGGGCAACTATGGCTACACCTTC; CDR3: CASSLVPGGNYGYTF
size: .; J: TRBJ2-7; D: TRBD2; V: TRBV7-8; DNA: TGTGCCAGCAGCAGACTAGCGGGAGCCTACGAGCAGTACTTC; CDR3: CASSRLAGAYEQYF
size: .; J: TRBJ2-2; D: TRBD2; V: TRBV5-4; DNA: TGTGCCAGCAGCTTGTTTAGCGGGGGGCGAACCGGGGAGCTGTTTTTT; CDR3: CASSLFSGGRTGELFF
size: .; J: TRBJ1-1; D: .; V: TRBV5-1; DNA: TGCGCCAGCAGCTTGGGGGGACACCTGAACACTGAAGCTTTCTTT; CDR3: CASSLGGHLNTEAFF
size: .; J: TRBJ2-7; D: .; V: TRBV6-5; DNA: TGTGCCAGCAGGCGCAGGGCCTACGAGCAGTACTTC; CDR3: CASRRRAYEQYF
size: .; J: TRBJ2-7; D: .; V: TRBV21-1; DNA: TGTGCCAGCAGCAAAGGAGGGCAGGACTCGACGTACTTC; CDR3: CASSKGGQDSTYF
size: .; J: TRBJ1-3; D: .; V: TRBV30; DNA: TGTGCCTGGAACCCCCCGGGGGGGATCTTTGGAAACACCATATATTTT; CDR3: CAWNPPGGIFGNTIYF
size: .; J: TRBJ2-7; D: .; V: TRBV3-1/TRBV3-2; DNA: TGTGCCAGCAGCCAACAGGGTAGCTACGAGCAGTACTTC; CDR3: CASSQQGSYEQYF
size: .; J: TRBJ2-7; D: TRBD1; V: TRBV12-3/TRBV12-4; DNA: TGTGCCAGCAACAGGGACAGCTCCTACGAGCAGTACTTC; CDR3: CASNRDSSYEQYF
size: .; J: TRBJ2-3; D: .; V: TRBV11-2; DNA: .; CDR3: CASSRVGQGARYF
size: few; J: TRBJ2-7; D: .; V: TRBV12-3/TRBV12-4; DNA: TGTGCCAGCAGTTGGCGGTCCACCTACGAGCAGTACTTC; CDR3: CASSWRSTYEQYF
size: .; J: TRBJ2-2; D: .; V: TRBV5-6; DNA: TGTGCCAGCAAGATAACAGGAGGGCTGAGCACCGGGGAGCTGTTTTTT; CDR3: CASKITGGLSTGELFF
size: .; J: TRBJ2-1; D: TRBD2; V: TRBV4-2; DNA: TGTGCCAGCAGCCAAGATCTACTAGCGGGAATTGAGCAGTTCTTC; CDR3: CASSQDLLAGIEQFF
size: .; J: TRBJ2-1; D: TRBD1; V: TRBV11-2; DNA: TGTGCCAGCAGCAAGGACAGGGCCTACAATGAGCAGTTCTTC; CDR3: CASSKDRAYNEQFF
size: .; J: TRBJ2-5; D: TRBD1; V: TRBV4-1; DNA: TGCGCCAGCAGCCAACGACAGGGCCAAGAGACCCAGTACTTC; CDR3: CASSQRQGQETQYF
size: .; J: TRBJ1-1; D: .; V: TRBV5-4; DNA: TGTGCCAGCAACTCGAAACGGTGGGGGGTCAACACTGAAGCTTTCTTT; CDR3: CASNSKRWGVNTEAFF
size: .; J: TRBJ2-1; D: TRBD2; V: TRBV5-6; DNA: TGTGCCAGCAGCCGTGGACTAGCGGGAACCAATGAGCAGTTCTTC; CDR3: CASSRGLAGTNEQFF
size: few; J: TRBJ1-2; D: TRBD1; V: TRBV9; DNA: TGTGCCAGCAGCCCCTCCGGGACAGGGGGAACTAACTATGGCTACACCTTC; CDR3: CASSPSGTGGTNYGYTF
size: .; J: TRBJ2-7; D: TRBD2; V: TRBV19; DNA: TGTGCCAGTAGTATCCTGGGAGGGTACGAGCAGTACTTC; CDR3: CASSILGGYEQYF
size: .; J: TRBJ2-3; D: .; V: TRBV12-3/TRBV12-4; DNA: TGTGCCAGCAGTCCAGGGACTTGGAGTACGCAGTATTTT; CDR3: CASSPGTWSTQYF
size: once; J: TRBJ1-5; D: TRBD1; V: TRBV30; DNA: TGTGCCTGGAGGGGGACAGGGACTTATCAGCCCCAGCATTTT; CDR3: CAWRGTGTYQPQHF
size: .; J: TRBJ2-7; D: .; V: TRBV2; DNA: TGTGCCAGCTCTCTCCGGACGGGGAGCTACGAGCAGTACTTC; CDR3: CASSLRTGSYEQYF
size: .; J: TRBJ2-5; D: .; V: TRBV3-1/TRBV3-2; DNA: TGTGCCAGCAGCCGCGACTTGGTACGGGAGACCCAGTACTTC; CDR3: CASSRDLVRETQYF
size: .; J: TRBJ1-4; D: .; V: TRBV25-1; DNA: TGTGCCTCAGGCAGCCAGGTTCAAAAACTGTTTTTT; CDR3: CASGSQVQKLFF
size: .; J: TRBJ2-3; D: .; V: TRBV29-1; DNA: TGCAGCGTTGACGACGGGGAGGTTGATACGCAGTATTTT; CDR3: CSVDDGEVDTQYF
size: .; J: TRBJ1-3; D: .; V: TRBV7-2; DNA: TGTGCCAGCAGCATGCCTACAGGGCCCGGAAACACCATATATTTT; CDR3: CASSMPTGPGNTIYF
size: few; J: TRBJ1-2; D: TRBD1; V: TRBV12-3/TRBV12-4; DNA: TGTGCCAGCAGGGTGACAGGGGGCGTCATCACCTTC; CDR3: CASRVTGGVITF
size: .; J: TRBJ2-3; D: TRBD2; V: TRBV13; DNA: TGTGCCAGCAGCCAAAGGACTAGCGGGGATCCCTTCACAGATACGCAGTATTTT; CDR3: CASSQRTSGDPFTDTQYF
size: .; J: TRBJ1-1; D: .; V: TRBV7-2; DNA: TGTGCCAGCAGCTTACAGATGAACACTGAAGCTTTCTTT; CDR3: CASSLQMNTEAFF
size: .; J: TRBJ2-7; D: .; V: TRBV2; DNA: TGTGCCAGCAGTGGTGACAGGACGGGGCAGTACTTC; CDR3: CASSGDRTGQYF
size: .; J: TRBJ2-1; D: TRBD2; V: TRBV5-4; DNA: TGTGCCAGCAGCTTGTCTGGTGGCGGGAGCATCAGTGAGCAGTTCTTC; CDR3: CASSLSGGGSISEQFF
size: .; J: TRBJ2-2; D: TRBD2; V: TRBV6-2/TRBV6-3; DNA: TGTGCCAGCAGCCGGACTAGCGGGAGTTCCGGGGAGCTGTTTTTT; CDR3: CASSRTSGSSGELFF
size: .; J: TRBJ2-3; D: .; V: TRBV10-3; DNA: TGTGCCATCAGTGCATCCATTCCAGATACGCAGTATTTT; CDR3: CAISASIPDTQYF
size: .; J: TRBJ1-1; D: .; V: TRBV9; DNA: TGTGCCAGCAGCCGCCGGTTTGGCACTGAAGCTTTCTTT; CDR3: CASSRRFGTEAFF
size: .; J: TRBJ1-3; D: .; V: TRBV6-5; DNA: TGTGCCAGCAGTCCACCGGGACTGGGAAACACCATATATTTT; CDR3: CASSPPGLGNTIYF
size: .; J: TRBJ2-3; D: TRBD2; V: TRBV3-1/TRBV3-2; DNA: TGTGCCAGCAGCCAAGGACTCTTTGGCGGGGGGCTTAGCACAGATACGCAGTATTTT; CDR3: CASSQGLFGGGLSTDTQYF
size: .; J: TRBJ2-1; D: TRBD1; V: TRBV13; DNA: TGTGCCAGCAACAGGGGGCCAGGTGAGCAGTTCTTC; CDR3: CASNRGPGEQFF
size: .; J: TRBJ2-3; D: TRBD1; V: TRBV7-3; DNA: TGTGCCAGCAGCTTGGGACAGTCGAATACGCAGTATTTT; CDR3: CASSLGQSNTQYF
size: .; J: TRBJ2-7; D: .; V: TRBV5-1; DNA: TGCGCCAGCGGCCGCGGGGAAGGATACGAGCAGTACTTC; CDR3: CASGRGEGYEQYF
size: .; J: TRBJ2-1; D: .; V: TRBV27; DNA: TGTGCCAGCAGTATTGGGAGCTCCTACAATGAGCAGTTCTTC; CDR3: CASSIGSSYNEQFF
size: .; J: TRBJ1-6; D: TRBD1; V: TRBV18; DNA: TGTGCCAGCTCACCACGACAGGGAGGAAATAATTCACCCCTCCACTTT; CDR3: CASSPRQGGNNSPLHF
size: .; J: TRBJ2-5; D: .; V: TRBV7-9; DNA: TGTGCCAGCAGATATAACCAAGAGACCCAGTACTTC; CDR3: CASRYNQETQYF
size: .; J: TRBJ1-1; D: .; V: TRBV7-2; DNA: TGTGCCAGCAGCTTAGATACAGGGACGGGTAAGGGGGCTTTCTTT; CDR3: CASSLDTGTGKGAFF